This TCR beta chain was obtained from a study of OX40 agonist ivuxolimab in advanced cancers. Study information: Patients achieving partial responses numbered three: one hepatocellular carcinoma case and two cutaneous melanoma cases.

Germline values: CDR1 LNHDA, CDR2 SQIVND (reference sequence). The trim removed 2 bases at V and 1 base at J, leaving 6 bases unmatched. The CDR3 totals 17 residues. Clones were sequenced by immunoSEQ multiplex PCR, and TCRdb holds only the in-frame ones, with some missing. The sample consists of roughly 48,000 clones, about 90% of them appearing once. This sequence joins TRBV19 and TRBJ2-1; TRBD2 matches 9 bases. This sequence originates from an adult with an advanced solid tumor such as melanoma, head and neck, liver or kidney cancer. This specimen consisted of CD4+ or CD8+ T cells sorted from blood, obtained in a trial of the OX40 agonist ivuxolimab. CDR3 region: CASSISRAGGSYNEQFF. The CDR3 DNA sequence: TGTGCCAGTAGTATATCTCGAGCGGGGGGATCCTACAATGAGCAGTTCTTC.